The source of this T cell receptor (beta chain) is a study of early T cells in non-severe SARS-CoV-2 infection. Study in general: Sequencing of unsorted whole blood was done on bulk RNA, leaving chains unpaired.

This clonotype was detected many times. No antigen is known for it. CDR1 and CDR2 from the germline V gene are SNHLY and FYNNEI. The V gene lost 6 bases and the J gene lost 2 bases, with 15 bases spanning the gap. The CDR3 extends over 15 amino acids. Researchers tagged individual cDNA molecules with unique molecular identifiers. A single record per CDR3 protein comes from TCRdb applying MiXCR to the 5' RACE reads. The sample has roughly 31,000 distinct CDR3 sequences; roughly 4.8% are singletons. Study-wide results and caveats: VDJdb-based annotation leaned toward anti-spike CD8 responses and missed private and CD4 specificities.

The clonotype originates from an adult who was a healthcare worker with PCR-confirmed SARS-CoV-2 infection or an uninfected control (not recorded which). Sequencing was performed on whole blood. The genes are TRBV2 and TRBJ2-3; no clear D. In nucleotides, the CDR3 is TGTGCCAGCAGGGAGACTTGGACCTTCACAGATACGCAGTATTTT. Its translation: CASRETWTFTDTQYF.